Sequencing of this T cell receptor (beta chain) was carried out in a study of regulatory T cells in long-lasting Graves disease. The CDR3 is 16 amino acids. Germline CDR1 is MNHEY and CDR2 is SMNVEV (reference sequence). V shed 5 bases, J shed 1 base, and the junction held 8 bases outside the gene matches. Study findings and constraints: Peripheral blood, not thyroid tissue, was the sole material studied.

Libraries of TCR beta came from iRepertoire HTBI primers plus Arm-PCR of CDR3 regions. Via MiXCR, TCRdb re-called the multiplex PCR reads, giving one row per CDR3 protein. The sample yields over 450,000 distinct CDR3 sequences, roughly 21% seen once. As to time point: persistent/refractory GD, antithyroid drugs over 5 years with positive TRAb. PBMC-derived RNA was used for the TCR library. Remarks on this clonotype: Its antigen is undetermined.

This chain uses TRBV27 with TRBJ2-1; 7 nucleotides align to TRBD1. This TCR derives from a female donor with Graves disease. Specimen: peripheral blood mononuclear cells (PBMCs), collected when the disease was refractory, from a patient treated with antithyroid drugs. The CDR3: CASSPDPGGSYNEQFF. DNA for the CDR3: TGTGCCAGCAGTCCCGATCCAGGGGGATCCTACAATGAGCAGTTCTTC.